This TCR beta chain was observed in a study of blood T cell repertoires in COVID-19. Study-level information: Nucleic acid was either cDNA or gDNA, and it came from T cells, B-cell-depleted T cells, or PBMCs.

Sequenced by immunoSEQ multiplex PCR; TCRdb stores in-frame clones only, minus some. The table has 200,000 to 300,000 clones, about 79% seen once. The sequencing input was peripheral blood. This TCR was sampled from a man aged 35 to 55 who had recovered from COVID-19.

As DNA, the CDR3 is TGTGCCAGCAGCCACGGCAGGGGGCCGGGTAACGCTGAAGCTTTCTTT. Residues: CASSHGRGPGNAEAFF. This chain connects TRBV5-6 to TRBJ1-1; TRBD1 aligns across 8 bases. There are 16 residues in the CDR3. Trimming at V came to 4 bases and at J to 6 bases, leaving 14 bases not matched to a gene. CDR1 and CDR2 (germline): SGHDT, YYEEEE.